This TCR beta chain came from a study of T cell responses to AZD1222 COVID-19 vaccine. Overall study findings and caveats: Spike-spanning, vaccine-associated CD4 TCRs were dominant at 160-218 and 743-854.

A remark on this clone: Its antigen is as yet unknown.

Clones were read by immunoSEQ multiplex PCR, and TCRdb kept only the in-frame ones, dropping some. The sample contains 150,000 to 200,000 clones, 90% of which appear only once. Trimming stripped 7 bases from V and 0 bases from J, with 9 bases between. The CDR3 consists of 14 residues. Germline-derived CDR1 and CDR2 are SGHTA and FQGNSA. The clonotype comes from an adult in good health. Sequenced material: peripheral blood, taken on day 0 of AZD1222 vaccination. This rearrangement joins TRBV7-2 to TRBJ2-2; D is perhaps TRBD2 (5 bases). The CDR3, as DNA: TGTGCCAGCAAAGAGGGCGCGAACACCGGGGAGCTGTTTTTT. It is translated as CASKEGANTGELFF.